This is a list of T cell receptor beta chains from one sample in a study of blood T cell repertoires in COVID-19. TCRdb's table, derived via immunoSEQ multiplex PCR, lists solely in-frame clones and lacks some. The data show some 220,000 clones, with 70% to 90% seen just once and 2.9% held by the top ten. The specimen was peripheral blood. The receptors derive from a man in his fifties who had recovered from COVID-19. CDR3s include the opening cysteine and the closing phenylalanine or tryptophan. A D gene is named only where the DNA matches it firmly. Size is omitted from some rows. Given values are once, few, many or a class for expanded clones.

>TRBJ2-1|TRBD2|TRBV28|NA
TGTGCCAGCAGTTTACAATACCCAGGACTAGCGGGCTACAATGAGCAGTTCTTC
CASSLQYPGLAGYNEQFF
>TRBJ2-3|NA|TRBV29-1|NA
TGCAGCGTCAGCTCCCGGGACTCGTCTCAAACGCAGTATTTT
CSVSSRDSSQTQYF
>TRBJ2-2|TRBD2|TRBV11-3|NA
TGTGCCAGCAGCCCTAGCGGGATAACCACCGGGGAGCTGTTTTTT
CASSPSGITTGELFF
>TRBJ2-7|TRBD2|TRBV30|NA
TGTGCCGGGGGGGTAGCAGTCTACGAGCAGTACTTC
CAGGVAVYEQYF
>TRBJ2-4|NA|TRBV6-1|NA
TGTGCCAGCAGTGAAACCCCTGGAATAGGGGCGCTTTCTTCCAAAAACATTCAGTACTTC
CASSETPGIGALSSKNIQYF
>TRBJ2-5|TRBD1|TRBV18|NA
TGTGCCAGCTCACGACAGGGCCAAGAGACCCAGTACTTC
CASSRQGQETQYF
>TRBJ2-7|TRBD2|TRBV9|once
TGTGCCAGCAGCCCCACTGCGGGAGGTTCCTACTCCTACGAGCAGTACTTC
CASSPTAGGSYSYEQYF
>TRBJ2-3|TRBD2|TRBV5-4|NA
TGTGCCAGCAGCTTGGAAGGGAGGGCCAGCGATACGCAGTATTTT
CASSLEGRASDTQYF
>TRBJ2-4|NA|TRBV9|NA
TGTGCCAGCAGCGTATCAGGGGAAAACATTCAGTACTTC
CASSVSGENIQYF
>TRBJ2-7|NA|TRBV5-1|NA
TGCGCCAGCAGCTTTCAAAGCGGAGTTTCCTACGAGCAGTACTTC
CASSFQSGVSYEQYF
>TRBJ2-3|TRBD2|TRBV7-2|NA
TGTGCCAGCAGCCAGTTAGCGGGGCGGGGGGGCACAGATACGCAGTATTTT
CASSQLAGRGGTDTQYF
>TRBJ1-2|NA|TRBV7-9|few
TGTGCCAGCAGCCCCCGGGCGGGAGGGGACTATGGCTACACCTTC
CASSPRAGGDYGYTF
>TRBJ1-1|NA|TRBV7-2|once
TGTGCCAGCAGCTTATCCCCCCCGGGTAGTCCCATGAACACTGAAGCTTTCTTT
CASSLSPPGSPMNTEAFF
>TRBJ2-5|NA|TRBV11-2|NA
TGTGCCAGCAGCTTCCCCGGTGAGACCCAGTACTTC
CASSFPGETQYF
>TRBJ1-3|NA|TRBV19|NA
TGTGCCAGTACCTCACACCCGGGGGGCCACTCTGGAAACACCATATATTTT
CASTSHPGGHSGNTIYF
>TRBJ2-4|TRBD1|TRBV5-1|NA
TGCGCCAGCAGCTTGGAGGACAGGGGAGCCAAAAACATTCAGTACTTC
CASSLEDRGAKNIQYF
>TRBJ2-5|NA|TRBV11-2|NA
TGTGCCAGCAGCTTCCCTAATCGGGAGACCCAGTACTTC
CASSFPNRETQYF
>TRBJ2-7|NA|TRBV3-1/TRBV3-2|NA
TGTGCCAGCAGCCACCCGGGGTCCTACGAGCAGTACTTC
CASSHPGSYEQYF
>TRBJ2-7|TRBD2|TRBV7-2|NA
TGTGCCAGCAGCTACGAGCGGGGGTTAACAGACGAGCAGTACTTC
CASSYERGLTDEQYF
>TRBJ1-2|NA|TRBV19|NA
TGTGCCAGTAGTACAACCAGTACAGGCTACTATGGCTACACCTTC
CASSTTSTGYYGYTF
>TRBJ1-6|NA|TRBV5-4|NA
TGTGCCAGCAGGTCCTCGGTTTCTGATAATTCACCCCTCCACTTT
CASRSSVSDNSPLHF
>TRBJ2-7|TRBD1|TRBV7-2|NA
TGTGCCAGCAGCCTGGACAGGGGGCTATACGAGCAGTACTTC
CASSLDRGLYEQYF
>TRBJ2-6|NA|TRBV27|NA
TGTGCCAGCACTCAAAACCGGGGCTCTGGGGCCAACGTCCTGACTTTC
CASTQNRGSGANVLTF
>TRBJ1-1|TRBD1|TRBV27|once
TGTGCCAGCAGTTTACTACAGGGGTGGCCTGAAGCTTTCTTT
CASSLLQGWPEAFF
>TRBJ2-5|NA|TRBV7-2|NA
TGTGCCAGCAGTTCAGGGATAGGGGAGACCCAGTACTTC
CASSSGIGETQYF
>TRBJ2-7|TRBD2|TRBV4-1|NA
TGCGCCAGCAGCCAAGCTAGCGGGAGCTCCTACGAGCAGTACTTC
CASSQASGSSYEQYF
>TRBJ2-2|TRBD1|TRBV27|NA
TGTGCCAGCAGTTATAATACCTGGACAGGGGTGAACACCGGGGAGCTGTTTTTT
CASSYNTWTGVNTGELFF
>TRBJ2-3|TRBD2|TRBV27|NA
TGTGCCAGCAGGTTACTAGCGGGGTTAGATACGCAGTATTTT
CASRLLAGLDTQYF
>TRBJ1-5|NA|TRBV12-3/TRBV12-4|few
TGTGCCGGAAACGGGGAGCCCCAGCATTTT
CAGNGEPQHF
>TRBJ2-6|TRBD1|TRBV18|few
TGTGCCAGCTCACTCCGGGACAGGGGTAGCTCTGGGGCCAACGTCCTGACTTTC
CASSLRDRGSSGANVLTF
>TRBJ2-7|TRBD2|TRBV7-9|NA
TGTGCCAGCAGCGTCTCTAGCGGGAGGCCCTACGAGCAGTACTTC
CASSVSSGRPYEQYF
>TRBJ2-7|TRBD1|TRBV6-5|NA
TGTGCCAGCAGGACCGACAGGGGGAGCTCCTACGAGCAGTACTTC
CASRTDRGSSYEQYF